Listed below are T cell receptor beta chains from one sample, sequenced in a study of blood T cell repertoires in COVID-19. Sequenced by immunoSEQ multiplex PCR; TCRdb stores in-frame clones only, minus some. The repertoire holds some 530,000 clones, with 75% to 90% as singletons. Sequencing input: peripheral blood. Receptor source: a human donor in a cohort sampled during active COVID-19. The CDR3 runs from the conserved cysteine through the conserved F or W. Each record gives: J gene, clone size, D gene, V gene, CDR3 DNA, CDR3 protein. The D gene is left open where the match is weak. Clone size, where shown, is once, few, many, or a class for clones that have expanded.

>TRBJ1-2|NA|NA|TRBV18
TGTGCCAGCTCACCATCTCTTTACGAGTATGGCTACACCTTC
CASSPSLYEYGYTF
>TRBJ1-5|few|NA|TRBV7-9
TGTGCCAGCAGCGATCCGGACAGAAGCAATCAGCCCCAGCATTTT
CASSDPDRSNQPQHF
>TRBJ1-1|NA|TRBD1|TRBV3-1/TRBV3-2
TGTGCCAGCAGCCAGGGGACAGGAGGAAGCAACACTGAAGCTTTCTTT
CASSQGTGGSNTEAFF
>TRBJ2-3|NA|NA|TRBV5-1
TGCGCCAGCAGCTATGACAGCGGCACAGATACGCAGTATTTT
CASSYDSGTDTQYF
>TRBJ2-2|NA|NA|TRBV10-3
TGTGCCATCAGTGGTAGCACCGGGGAGCTGTTTTTT
CAISGSTGELFF
>TRBJ1-1|NA|NA|TRBV20-1
TGCAGTGCTCGACTTTCTGAAGCTTTCTTT
CSARLSEAFF
>TRBJ2-1|NA|NA|TRBV19
TGTGCCAGTAGTATCCAGGACTCTTACTCCTACAATGAGCAGTTCTTC
CASSIQDSYSYNEQFF
>TRBJ2-3|NA|TRBD2|TRBV19
TGTGCCAGTAGTACGGGACTAGTTGAGACAGATACGCAGTATTTT
CASSTGLVETDTQYF
>TRBJ1-4|NA|NA|TRBV10-3
TGTGCCATCAGTGAGTCAGTTGGGAGTGGTGAAAAACTGTTTTTT
CAISESVGSGEKLFF
>TRBJ1-1|NA|NA|TRBV3-1/TRBV3-2
TGTGCCAGCAGCGCACAGGGTCATGAGACTGAAGCTTTCTTT
CASSAQGHETEAFF
>TRBJ2-2|NA|NA|TRBV7-2
TGTGCCAGCAGCTCCGTTTCGAACACCGGGGAGCTGTTTTTT
CASSSVSNTGELFF
>TRBJ2-7|NA|TRBD2|TRBV19
TGTGCCAGTAGTCGGACTAGCGGGACGTACGAGCAGTACTTC
CASSRTSGTYEQYF
>TRBJ2-1|NA|TRBD1|TRBV30
TGTGCCTGGACCAGACAGGGGGTCGACTACAATGAGCAGTTCTTC
CAWTRQGVDYNEQFF
>TRBJ2-7|NA|TRBD2|TRBV6-6
TGTGCCAGCATCCCCACTAGCGGAGGTCCCTACGAGCAGTACTTC
CASIPTSGGPYEQYF
>TRBJ1-2|NA|NA|TRBV28
TGTGCCAGCAGTTTACTAGGCACAGGGACCAACTATGGCTACACCTTC
CASSLLGTGTNYGYTF
>TRBJ1-4|NA|NA|TRBV28
TGTGCCAGCCCTATCCGAAAAAATGAAAAACTGTTTTTT
CASPIRKNEKLFF